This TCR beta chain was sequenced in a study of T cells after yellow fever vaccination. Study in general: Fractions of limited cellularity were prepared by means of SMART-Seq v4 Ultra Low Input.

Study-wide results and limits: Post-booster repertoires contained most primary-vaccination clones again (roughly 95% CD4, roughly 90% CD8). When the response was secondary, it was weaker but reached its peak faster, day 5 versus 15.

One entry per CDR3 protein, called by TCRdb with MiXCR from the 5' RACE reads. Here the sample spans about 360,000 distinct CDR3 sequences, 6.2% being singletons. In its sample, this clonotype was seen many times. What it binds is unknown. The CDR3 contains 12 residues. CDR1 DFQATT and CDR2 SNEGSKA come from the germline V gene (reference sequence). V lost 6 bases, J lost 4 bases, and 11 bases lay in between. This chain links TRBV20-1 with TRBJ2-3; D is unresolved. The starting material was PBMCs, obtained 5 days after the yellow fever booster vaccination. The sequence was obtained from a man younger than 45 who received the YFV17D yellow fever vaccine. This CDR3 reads CSACTQADTQYF. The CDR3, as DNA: TGCAGTGCCTGCACTCAGGCAGATACGCAGTATTTT.